This TCR beta chain was recorded in a study of T-cell reconstitution after alpha-beta-depleted transplantation in children. There are 16 residues in the CDR3. Germline V gene data show CDR1 as SGDLS and CDR2 as YYNGEE. V lost 0 bases to trimming and J lost 0 bases, with 11 bases between them. The library targeted TCRbeta and was prepared with unique molecular identifiers. TCRdb redid the calling of the PCR reads with MiXCR, one entry per CDR3 protein. Of approximately 200,000 distinct CDR3 sequences in the sample, approximately 14% were seen once. Source: PBMCs from the stem cell graft donor, taken from the stem cell graft. This sequence was found in a human donor who donated a stem cell graft to a child with acute lymphoblastic leukemia. The rearrangement uses TRBV9 and TRBJ2-3; D is perhaps TRBD1 (7 bases). The CDR3 spells CASSVVSGGSTDTQYF. The DNA for the CDR3 is TGTGCCAGCAGCGTAGTTTCAGGGGGGAGCACAGATACGCAGTATTTT.